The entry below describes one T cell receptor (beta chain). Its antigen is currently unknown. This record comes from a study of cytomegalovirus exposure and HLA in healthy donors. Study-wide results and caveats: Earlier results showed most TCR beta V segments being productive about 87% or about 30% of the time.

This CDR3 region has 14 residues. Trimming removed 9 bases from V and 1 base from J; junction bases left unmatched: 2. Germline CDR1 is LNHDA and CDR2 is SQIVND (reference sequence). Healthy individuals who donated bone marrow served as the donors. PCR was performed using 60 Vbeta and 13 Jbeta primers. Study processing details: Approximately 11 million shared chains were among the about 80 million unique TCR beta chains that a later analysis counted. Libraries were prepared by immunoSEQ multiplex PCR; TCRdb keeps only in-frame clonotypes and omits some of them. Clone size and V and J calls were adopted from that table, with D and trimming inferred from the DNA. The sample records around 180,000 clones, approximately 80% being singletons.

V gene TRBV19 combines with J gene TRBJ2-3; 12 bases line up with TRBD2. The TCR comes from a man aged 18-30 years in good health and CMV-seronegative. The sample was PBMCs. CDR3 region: CASRTSGGTDTQYF. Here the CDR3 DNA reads TGTGCCAGCAGGACTAGCGGGGGCACAGATACGCAGTATTTT.